Below are 28 T cell receptor beta chains sequenced from a single sample in a study of metastatic and nonmetastatic thyroid tumors. Patients underwent thyroid surgery, and none had received any treatment before it. TCRdb ran MiXCR on the PCR reads. The table includes 25,000 to 30,000 clones, 20% to 25% detected once. Sequenced material: blood. These receptors originate from a female donor with papillary thyroid cancer or a benign thyroid nodule (not recorded which). Some clones in this sample may be carry-over from other donors' samples.

The V gene is TRBV24-1, the J gene TRBJ2-1; 9 bases are a match to TRBD2. CDR3 length equals 15 residues. The V and J ends lost 7 bases and 7 bases, in that order; junction bases with no gene match: 10. CDR1 KGHDR and CDR2 SFDVKD come from the germline V gene. DNA for the CDR3: TGTGCCACCAGCCGGGGCGGGAGGGCCGATAATGAGCAGTTCTTC. Translating gives CATSRGGRADNEQFF.

In its sample, this clone ranks as medium-sized. The chain is built from TRBV6-1 and TRBJ2-7, with TRBD2 identical over 12 bases. The CDR3 sequence is 14 residues long. The V gene's germline CDR1 is MNHNS and CDR2 SASEGT. V was pared by 5 bases and J by 6 bases, with 5 bases of the junction left unmatched. CDR3 in amino acids: CASSSGTSGREQYF. CDR3 DNA sequence: TGTGCCAGCAGTTCCGGGACTAGCGGGCGCGAGCAGTACTTC.

Of note for this clone: A much more abundant neighbour one base away suggests this may be a read error. The chain employs TRBV2 and TRBJ2-3; D remains ambiguous. This CDR3 region has 19 residues. Germline V gene data show CDR1 as SNHLY and CDR2 as FYNNEI. V lost 0 bases to trimming and J lost 7 bases, with 26 bases between them. The CDR3 bases are TGTGCCAGCAGTGAAGCGTCCTCTAGGCCGCAATCTTTGTTGAATACGCAGTATTTT. Its translation is CASSEASSRPQSLLNTQYF.

Remarks on this clone: An end of the junction does not agree with germline; a read error may underlie this. This chain links TRBV5-1 with TRBJ2-7; either TRBD1 or TRBD2 may fit D (5 bases each). The CDR3 has 13 amino acids. The germline gives CDR1 SGHRS, CDR2 YFSETQ. The CDR3 coding sequence is TGCTCCAGCAGCCCCGAGGGGTCCTACGAGCAGTACTTC. It translates to CSSSPEGSYEQYF.

This clone has only a few counts. The rearrangement uses TRBV19 and TRBJ1-2; D uncertain. Between the trimmed V and J ends, which lost 5 bases and 8 bases, there was a span of 9 bases. Germline CDR1 LNHDA, CDR2 SQIVND (reference sequence). CDR3 length equals 11 residues. The CDR3 sequence is CASSSPGGYTF. The CDR3 coding sequence is TGTGCCAGTAGTTCCCCTGGGGGCTACACCTTC. Together with reference TRBV19 and TRBJ1-2, the CDR3 gives the full variable domain: DGGITQSPKYLFRKEGQNVTLSCEQNLNHDAMYWYRQDPGQGLRLIYYSQIVNDFQKGDIAEGYSVSREKKESFPLTVTSAQKNPTAFYLCASSSPGGYTFGSGTRLTVV.

V gene TRBV27 combines with J gene TRBJ2-1; D is undetermined. Germline CDR1 and CDR2: MNHEY and SMNVEV (reference sequence). The CDR3 loop spans 15 amino acids. Trimming pared 3 bases from V and 8 bases from J, leaving 17 bases between. The CDR3 region is CASSLGCPSRYEQFF. CDR3 nucleotide sequence: TGTGCCAGCAGTTTGGGGTGCCCTAGTAGATATGAGCAGTTCTTC.

This chain uses TRBV9 with TRBJ2-7; 12 bases line up with TRBD2. This CDR3 is 17 amino acids long. V shed 3 bases and J 3 bases; nucleotides not matched to a gene: 10. CDR1 SGDLS and CDR2 YYNGEE come from the germline V gene. The CDR3: CASSARDGLAGNYEQYF. The CDR3 nucleotides are TGTGCCAGCAGCGCGAGAGATGGACTAGCGGGAAACTACGAGCAGTACTTC.

This clone is labeled medium-sized (0.01 to 0.1%). The chain joins TRBV6-1 to TRBJ1-2, with unresolved D. The V end was cut by 6 bases, the J end by 8 bases, with 10 bases between. This CDR3 spans 11 amino acids. Germline V gene lookup returns CDR1 MNHNS and CDR2 SASEGT. The CDR3 DNA reads as TGTGCCAGCAGAACGGGGTCGGGCTACACCTTC. Protein sequence: CASRTGSGYTF.

By sample fraction, this clone is medium-sized. This chain connects TRBV5-7 to TRBJ2-7; 8 positions agree with TRBD2. TRBV5-7 is an ORF, and what it does is uncertain. The CDR3 has 15 residues. V lost 3 bases, J lost 3 bases, and 8 bases stayed unmatched. CDR3 protein: CASSYSAGAGYEQYF. Written as DNA, the CDR3 is TGTGCCAGCAGCTACTCAGCGGGAGCGGGCTACGAGCAGTACTTC.

This clone has a count of ten or more. The V call is TRBV7-9, the J call TRBJ1-1; perhaps TRBD1 as D (5 bases). Trimming removed 3 bases from V and 6 bases from J, with 14 bases in between. This CDR3 is 14 amino acids long. Germline CDR1 is SEHNR and CDR2 is FQNEAQ (reference sequence). CDR3 bases: TGTGCCAGCAGCTTCCAGTTCGGGGGGGCTGAAGCTTTCTTT. Protein product: CASSFQFGGAEAFF. Combining the CDR3 with reference TRBV7-9 and TRBJ1-1 gives the whole variable domain DTGVSQNPRHKITKRGQNVTFRCDPISEHNRLYWYRQTLGQGPEFLTYFQNEAQLEKSRLLSDRFSAERPKGSFSTLEIQRTEQGDSAMYLCASSFQFGGAEAFFGQGTRLTVV.

Of note for this clone: Germline is not matched at one junction end, which may reflect a read error. Here the CDR3 reads CASIPDRGSYEHYF. The DNA for the CDR3 is TGTGCCAGTATCCCTGACAGGGGAAGCTACGAGCATTACTTC. The rearrangement uses TRBV19 and TRBJ2-7, with 8 nucleotides matching TRBD1. CDR1 and CDR2 (germline): LNHDA, SQIVND (reference sequence). The CDR3 spans 14 residues.

In its sample, this clone was seen many times. J is TRBJ2-3 and V is TRBV20-1; the match to TRBD2 covers 8 bases. In germline, CDR1 is DFQATT, CDR2 SNEGSKA (reference sequence). V shed 8 bases and J 0 bases; nucleotides not matched to a gene: 4. The CDR3 contains 13 residues. The CDR3 coding sequence is TGCAGTTGTCAGCGGGAGAGCACAGATACGCAGTATTTT. This translates into CSCQRESTDTQYF.

This clone was seen at least ten times. The CDR3 DNA follows: TGTGCCAGCAGCCTGCGGAGGGCTGGGGAGCTGTTTTTT. This encodes CASSLRRAGELFF. This sequence joins TRBV7-3 and TRBJ2-2; D might be TRBD2 (6 bases). The CDR3 contains 13 residues. Deletions cut 5 bases from V and 8 bases from J, with 12 bases between. Germline loops: CDR1 SGHTA, CDR2 FQGTGA.

This clone was seen a handful of times. At one of its ends the junction is not consistent with the germline gene, which may arise from a read error. This rearrangement joins TRBV11-2 to TRBJ2-2, with 11 bases fitting TRBD2. The CDR3 covers 16 residues. Germline values: CDR1 SGHAT, CDR2 FQNNGV. The CDR3 DNA reads TGTGTCAGCAGCCCCCTACTAGCGGGAGTCGGCGGGGAGCTGTTTTTT. This encodes CVSSPLLAGVGGELFF.

The chain joins TRBV11-2 to TRBJ1-1; 7 bases map to TRBD1. There are 17 residues in the CDR3. CDR1 is SGHAT, CDR2 FQNNGV, per germline. The V segment lost 6 bases and the J segment 5 bases; nucleotides outside the gene matches: 18. CDR3 sequence reads: CASSPRDSPLGVTEAFF. The CDR3 bases are TGTGCCAGCAGTCCCCGGGACAGTCCTCTTGGGGTGACTGAAGCTTTCTTT.

Remarks on this clone: Other DNA sequences in this specimen translate into the identical CDR3. This rearrangement joins TRBV27 to TRBJ2-7; D gene uncertain. The CDR3 covers 12 residues. CDR1 is MNHEY and CDR2 is SMNVEV in the germline V gene (reference sequence). The ends were cut back, 8 bases at V and 4 bases at J, with 12 bases in the middle. Written as DNA, the CDR3 is TGTGCCAGCGGACCGGCCCTATACGAGCAGTACTTC. Protein product: CASGPALYEQYF.

This clone appeared many times. The genes are TRBV9 and TRBJ1-2; 7 bases agree with TRBD1. Trimming removed 4 bases from V and 7 bases from J; junction bases left unmatched: 7. Germline V gene data show CDR1 as SGDLS and CDR2 as YYNGEE. The CDR3 is 13 amino acids. CDR3 region: CASSTPGGTGYTF. In DNA, the CDR3 is TGTGCCAGCAGCACCCCAGGGGGTACTGGCTACACCTTC.

This clone was seen repeatedly, ten times or more. The rearrangement links TRBV5-6 to TRBJ2-1, with D perhaps TRBD2 (6 bases). Deletions cut 0 bases from V and 7 bases from J, with 14 bases between. The germline V gene has CDR1 SGHDT and CDR2 YYEEEE. The CDR3 has 15 residues. In DNA form, the CDR3 reads TGTGCCAGCAGCTTGGGGGGAGGAAAGATAAATGAGCAGTTCTTC. Protein product: CASSLGGGKINEQFF.

This chain joins TRBV5-7 and TRBJ1-1; D may be TRBD1 (6 bases). TRBV5-7 is sorted into the ORF group, with uncertain function. There are 11 residues in the CDR3. V lost 5 bases and J 7 bases, leaving 9 bases between the germline ends. CDR3 protein: CASRGGIEAFF. CDR3 DNA sequence: TGTGCCAGCAGAGGGGGGATTGAAGCTTTCTTT.

This rearrangement joins TRBV9 to TRBJ1-2; D perhaps matches TRBD1 (5 bases). Looked up from germline, CDR1 is SGDLS and CDR2 is YYNGEE. This CDR3 comprises 15 residues. Trimming removed 2 bases from V and 2 bases from J, with 13 bases in between. The CDR3 DNA sequence: TGTGCCAGCAGCGTTACCGGGACCGCCAACTATGGCTACACCTTC. Translating it yields CASSVTGTANYGYTF.

This clone is medium-sized (0.01 to 0.1%) by share. V and J are TRBV6-1 and TRBJ1-2, with D uncertain. This CDR3 is built from 13 residues. V was pared by 5 bases and J by 2 bases, with 9 bases between. Germline V gene sequence: CDR1 MNHNS, CDR2 SASEGT. In DNA, the CDR3 is TGTGCCAGCAGTCCCCAGACGAACTATGGCTACACCTTC. Translation: CASSPQTNYGYTF.

This chain uses TRBV20-1 with TRBJ2-3, with 7 bases matching TRBD2. The V segment lost 6 bases and the J segment 0 bases; nucleotides outside the gene matches: 6. CDR3 length: 14 residues. Germline CDR1 is DFQATT and CDR2 is SNEGSKA (reference sequence). CDR3 sequence reads: CSASISGSTDTQYF. Written as DNA, the CDR3 is TGCAGTGCAAGTATTAGCGGGAGCACAGATACGCAGTATTTT.

With regard to this clone: One end of the junction is discordant with germline, which a read error may explain. The chain links TRBV12-3 or TRBV12-4 to TRBJ1-1; 9 bases are shared with TRBD1. The length of the CDR3 is 15 residues. CDR3 in DNA: TGTGCCAGCAGCCCCAGTACAGGGGGCACGGCTGAGGCTTTCTTT. Translation: CASSPSTGGTAEAFF.

There are many counts of this clone. V usage is TRBV7-6 and J usage is TRBJ2-1, with D tentatively TRBD1 or TRBD2 (5 bases each). V was trimmed by 4 bases and J by 4 bases, leaving 14 bases between them. The CDR3 has 15 amino acids. Germline-derived CDR1 and CDR2 are SGHVS and FNYEAQ. CDR3 DNA sequence: TGTGCCAGCAGCTCCTCCGGGACCGGATACAATGAGCAGTTCTTC. It is translated as CASSSSGTGYNEQFF.

V and J are TRBV30 and TRBJ1-5; D gene uncertain. V lost 3 bases and J 9 bases, leaving 9 bases between the germline ends. CDR1 is GTSNPN and CDR2 is SVGIG in the germline V gene (reference sequence). The CDR3 covers 11 residues. The CDR3 bases are TGTGCCTGGAGAGTAATTTTGCCCCAGCATTTT. Translated: CAWRVILPQHF.

This clone was observed at least ten times. The chain employs TRBV4-1 and TRBJ2-7; maybe TRBD2 (6 bases). V lost 3 bases, J lost 4 bases, and 13 bases lay in between. Germline V gives CDR1 MGHRA, CDR2 YSYEKL. CDR3 length equals 14 residues. The chain's CDR3 is CASSHAPLAYEQYF. CDR3 nucleotide sequence: TGCGCCAGCAGCCACGCTCCACTAGCATACGAGCAGTACTTC.

The V call is TRBV13, the J call TRBJ1-1; 8 bases agree with TRBD1. The CDR3 runs to 20 residues. The germline CDR1 and CDR2 sequences are PRHDT and FYEKMQ (reference sequence). Losses at the gene ends were 1 base for V and 0 bases for J; bases not matched to a gene: 16. The CDR3 region has the DNA TGTGCCAGCAGCTTAGAGGGACTTTACGGACAGGGCAACATGAACACTGAAGCTTTCTTT. Its translation: CASSLEGLYGQGNMNTEAFF.

The rearrangement joins TRBV24-1 to TRBJ2-2; 12 bases line up with TRBD2. The CDR3 contains 18 residues. Germline V gene data show CDR1 as KGHDR and CDR2 as SFDVKD. Unmatched junction bases numbered 9, after V lost 5 bases and J lost 3 bases. The CDR3 nucleotides are TGTGCCACCAGTGGAGGGTCTAGCGGGAGGGCCCACACCGGGGAGCTGTTTTTT. Protein sequence: CATSGGSSGRAHTGELFF.